Listed below are T cell receptor beta chains from one sample, sequenced in a study of shared clonotypes between healthy human individuals. Data came from immunoSEQ multiplex PCR; TCRdb stores just in-frame clones and leaves some out. Seen here are fewer than 550,000 clones, about 75% observed once, and the top ten hold around 13%. Specimen: PBMCs. The receptors stem from a woman in her thirties or forties in good health. Some clones in this sample may be carry-over from other donors' samples. Both conserved end residues are part of each CDR3. The D gene is left open where the match is weak. Rows may omit the clone size; those that give it use once, few, many or a size class.

NA,TRBV5-4,NA,TRBJ2-1,TGTGCCAGCAGCTCTCGGACAGAAGACAATGAGCAGTTCTTC,CASSSRTEDNEQFF
TRBD2,TRBV5-1,NA,TRBJ2-3,TGCGCCAGCAGCTTGGTGGGTCTAGCGGGAGGGGCCCCCACAGATACGCAGTATTTT,CASSLVGLAGGAPTDTQYF
NA,TRBV19,NA,TRBJ2-1,TGTGCCAGTAGTGAGGTAGCGGCTCACTACAATGAGCAGTTCTTC,CASSEVAAHYNEQFF
NA,TRBV11-1,NA,TRBJ2-5,TGTGCCAGCAGCTACGGGACTGTCGAGACCCAGTACTTC,CASSYGTVETQYF
NA,TRBV6-6,NA,TRBJ2-2,TGTGCCAGCAGCTACGATGGGGAGGACACCGGGGAGCTGTTTTTT,CASSYDGEDTGELFF
TRBD1,TRBV6-1,NA,TRBJ2-5,TGTGCCAGCAGTCAAGGACAGGGGCGCCAAGAGACCCAGTACTTC,CASSQGQGRQETQYF
NA,TRBV10-3,few,TRBJ2-2,TGTGCCATCAGTGACCCGCTGGGGGCCGGGGAGCTGTTTTTT,CAISDPLGAGELFF
NA,TRBV28,NA,TRBJ2-1,TGTGCCAGCAGTTTCCCCTCCCACAGGTCAAGCTCCTACAATGAGCAGTTCTTC,CASSFPSHRSSSYNEQFF
TRBD2,TRBV6-1,NA,TRBJ2-1,TGTGCCACCGCCCTCGAGCGGGGGGACAATGAGCAGTTCTTC,CATALERGDNEQFF
TRBD2,TRBV11-3,NA,TRBJ2-1,TGTGCCAGCAGCGCGTACGGGAGGGCCGGCTCCTACAATGAGCAGTTCTTC,CASSAYGRAGSYNEQFF
NA,TRBV11-3,NA,TRBJ1-1,TGTGCCAGCAGCCGCACTATGAACACTGAAGCTTTCTTT,CASSRTMNTEAFF
NA,TRBV30,NA,TRBJ2-1,TGTGCCTGGAGTGCTCAGGTTAGTGAGCAGTTCTTC,CAWSAQVSEQFF
NA,TRBV2,NA,TRBJ1-2,TGTGCCAGCAGACAGGGACTTATTGACTATGGCTACACCTTC,CASRQGLIDYGYTF
TRBD1,TRBV2,NA,TRBJ1-5,TGTGCCAGCAGTGATCGGGGAGGGGGCGATCAGCCCCAGCATTTT,CASSDRGGGDQPQHF
NA,TRBV2,many,TRBJ2-5,TGTGCCAGCTCTGCCAATACAGGGATGAACGGAGAGACCCAGTACTTC,CASSANTGMNGETQYF
NA,TRBV5-6,few,TRBJ2-5,TGTGCCAGCAGCCCCGGGAGAAAGGGCCAAGAGACCCAGTACTTC,CASSPGRKGQETQYF
NA,TRBV7-3,many,TRBJ1-1,TGTGCCAGCAGCTTAACCAGACAAGAGAACACTGAAGCTTTCTTT,CASSLTRQENTEAFF
NA,TRBV4-2,NA,TRBJ1-1,TGTGCCAGCAGCACTACAGGGATAACTGAAGCTTTCTTT,CASSTTGITEAFF
NA,TRBV25-1,few,TRBJ1-1,TGTGCCAGCCTCGGGAGGGCTGAAGCTTTCTTT,CASLGRAEAFF
TRBD2,TRBV4-1,NA,TRBJ2-7,TGCGCCAGCAGCCAGGAAGCGGGAGGGGACTACGAGCAGTACTTC,CASSQEAGGDYEQYF
NA,TRBV19,NA,TRBJ2-7,TGTGCCAGTAGTACCCAGGGCATACCCTCCTACGAGCAGTACTTC,CASSTQGIPSYEQYF
NA,TRBV25-1,NA,TRBJ1-2,TGTGCCAGCAGTGAAGGACGGGGCTACACCTTC,CASSEGRGYTF
NA,TRBV6-5,NA,TRBJ2-3,TGTGCCAGCAGTTACTCGCTTAGGACAGATACGCAGTATTTT,CASSYSLRTDTQYF
NA,TRBV28,few,TRBJ1-4,TGTGCCAGCAGTATACTCGACAAAAAACTGTTTTTT,CASSILDKKLFF
NA,TRBV5-1,NA,TRBJ2-1,TGCGCCAGCAGACTAACTTTTAGCTCCTACAATGAGCAGTTCTTC,CASRLTFSSYNEQFF
TRBD1,TRBV7-3,NA,TRBJ1-2,TGTGCCAGCAGCGTCACAGGGGGGGACTATGGCTACACCTTC,CASSVTGGDYGYTF
NA,TRBV6-5,NA,TRBJ1-2,TGTGCCAGCAGCCCCTGGGGGGATTATAACTATGGCTACACCTTC,CASSPWGDYNYGYTF
TRBD1,TRBV5-4,NA,TRBJ2-2,TGTGCCAGCAGCTTGGGGGACAGGGATTTCGGGGAGCTGTTTTTT,CASSLGDRDFGELFF
NA,TRBV23-1,NA,TRBJ2-1,TGCGCCAGCAGTCCCCCGGGCCACTACAATGAGCAGTTCTTC,CASSPPGHYNEQFF
TRBD1,TRBV28,NA,TRBJ1-5,TGTGCCAGTCTAACAGGGGGCAATCAGCCCCAGCATTTT,CASLTGGNQPQHF
TRBD1,TRBV6-5,NA,TRBJ2-5,TGTGCCAGCAGTAGCCGACAGGGGGGCCAAGAGACCCAGTACTTC,CASSSRQGGQETQYF
TRBD2,TRBV10-3,NA,TRBJ2-5,TGTGCCATCGCGGCACGGAGCGGGGGGGCCCAAGAGACCCAGTACTTC,CAIAARSGGAQETQYF
TRBD2,TRBV30,NA,TRBJ2-7,TGTGCCTGGAGTGGCGGGAGGGCCCGCGAGCAGTACTTC,CAWSGGRAREQYF
TRBD2,TRBV11-2,NA,TRBJ2-1,TGTGCCAGCAGCTCACAAACTAGCGGGAGTTTTCAGTTCTTC,CASSSQTSGSFQFF
TRBD1,TRBV19,once,TRBJ2-5,TGTGCCAGTAGTACGGGACAGGGGCAAGAGACCCAGTACTTC,CASSTGQGQETQYF
NA,TRBV14,once,TRBJ2-5,TGTGCCAGCAGCCAAGATAGGTTGCAGGGGCAAGAGACCCAGTACTTC,CASSQDRLQGQETQYF
TRBD2,TRBV4-2,NA,TRBJ2-2,TGTGCCAGCAGCCCTCTAGCGGGAGTTCCCGGGGAGCTGTTTTTT,CASSPLAGVPGELFF
TRBD1,TRBV4-1,NA,TRBJ1-5,TGCGCCAGCAGTCCGGCAGGGGGAGGCAATCAGCCCCAGCATTTT,CASSPAGGGNQPQHF
NA,TRBV6-5,NA,TRBJ1-2,TGTGCCAGCAGTTATTCCACAGGACGTGGCTACACCTTC,CASSYSTGRGYTF
NA,TRBV28,NA,TRBJ1-4,TGTGCCAGCAGTTCCCCCGGACAGCCCTCAACTAATGAAAAACTGTTTTTT,CASSSPGQPSTNEKLFF
TRBD1,TRBV5-1,NA,TRBJ1-1,TGCGCCAGCAGGAGGGGGCAGGGGGCCCCCAACACTGAAGCTTTCTTT,CASRRGQGAPNTEAFF
TRBD2,TRBV7-3,NA,TRBJ2-1,TGTGCCAGCAGCGGGGGACTAGCCACAGACAATGAGCAGTTCTTC,CASSGGLATDNEQFF
TRBD1,TRBV4-3,NA,TRBJ2-1,TGCGCCAGCAGCCTCGGGACAGCAAATGAGCAGTTCTTC,CASSLGTANEQFF
NA,TRBV28,NA,TRBJ1-2,TGTGCCAGCAAGGGGAGGAACTATGGCTACACCTTC,CASKGRNYGYTF
NA,TRBV29-1,NA,TRBJ2-7,TGCAGCGTTGAATTGGAAGTGGACGAGCAGTACTTC,CSVELEVDEQYF
NA,TRBV23-1,NA,TRBJ2-2,TGCGCCAGCAGTCAATGTAGGGAGGAAACCGGGGAGCTGTTTTTT,CASSQCREETGELFF
NA,TRBV7-3,many,TRBJ2-3,TGTGCCAGCAGCCCTGGGATGAGGGCTACAGATACGCAGTATTTT,CASSPGMRATDTQYF
TRBD2,TRBV15,NA,TRBJ2-7,TGTGCCACCAGCAGAGCCCCGACTAGCGGGCCTATCCGCTCCTACGAGCAGTACTTC,CATSRAPTSGPIRSYEQYF
TRBD1,TRBV27,few,TRBJ1-4,TGTGCCAGCAGTACCCCTTCAGGGGGCACGGGTGAAAAACTGTTTTTT,CASSTPSGGTGEKLFF
NA,TRBV11-3,NA,TRBJ2-2,TGTGCCAGCAGCCCCGGGACGGCTAACACCGGGGAGCTGTTTTTT,CASSPGTANTGELFF
NA,TRBV29-1,few,TRBJ1-3,TGCAGCGTTGATGGGGGTTCGGGTGGAAACACCATATATTTT,CSVDGGSGGNTIYF
NA,TRBV19,NA,TRBJ1-5,TGTGCCATTGGGGGAGTCAATCAGCCCCAGCATTTT,CAIGGVNQPQHF